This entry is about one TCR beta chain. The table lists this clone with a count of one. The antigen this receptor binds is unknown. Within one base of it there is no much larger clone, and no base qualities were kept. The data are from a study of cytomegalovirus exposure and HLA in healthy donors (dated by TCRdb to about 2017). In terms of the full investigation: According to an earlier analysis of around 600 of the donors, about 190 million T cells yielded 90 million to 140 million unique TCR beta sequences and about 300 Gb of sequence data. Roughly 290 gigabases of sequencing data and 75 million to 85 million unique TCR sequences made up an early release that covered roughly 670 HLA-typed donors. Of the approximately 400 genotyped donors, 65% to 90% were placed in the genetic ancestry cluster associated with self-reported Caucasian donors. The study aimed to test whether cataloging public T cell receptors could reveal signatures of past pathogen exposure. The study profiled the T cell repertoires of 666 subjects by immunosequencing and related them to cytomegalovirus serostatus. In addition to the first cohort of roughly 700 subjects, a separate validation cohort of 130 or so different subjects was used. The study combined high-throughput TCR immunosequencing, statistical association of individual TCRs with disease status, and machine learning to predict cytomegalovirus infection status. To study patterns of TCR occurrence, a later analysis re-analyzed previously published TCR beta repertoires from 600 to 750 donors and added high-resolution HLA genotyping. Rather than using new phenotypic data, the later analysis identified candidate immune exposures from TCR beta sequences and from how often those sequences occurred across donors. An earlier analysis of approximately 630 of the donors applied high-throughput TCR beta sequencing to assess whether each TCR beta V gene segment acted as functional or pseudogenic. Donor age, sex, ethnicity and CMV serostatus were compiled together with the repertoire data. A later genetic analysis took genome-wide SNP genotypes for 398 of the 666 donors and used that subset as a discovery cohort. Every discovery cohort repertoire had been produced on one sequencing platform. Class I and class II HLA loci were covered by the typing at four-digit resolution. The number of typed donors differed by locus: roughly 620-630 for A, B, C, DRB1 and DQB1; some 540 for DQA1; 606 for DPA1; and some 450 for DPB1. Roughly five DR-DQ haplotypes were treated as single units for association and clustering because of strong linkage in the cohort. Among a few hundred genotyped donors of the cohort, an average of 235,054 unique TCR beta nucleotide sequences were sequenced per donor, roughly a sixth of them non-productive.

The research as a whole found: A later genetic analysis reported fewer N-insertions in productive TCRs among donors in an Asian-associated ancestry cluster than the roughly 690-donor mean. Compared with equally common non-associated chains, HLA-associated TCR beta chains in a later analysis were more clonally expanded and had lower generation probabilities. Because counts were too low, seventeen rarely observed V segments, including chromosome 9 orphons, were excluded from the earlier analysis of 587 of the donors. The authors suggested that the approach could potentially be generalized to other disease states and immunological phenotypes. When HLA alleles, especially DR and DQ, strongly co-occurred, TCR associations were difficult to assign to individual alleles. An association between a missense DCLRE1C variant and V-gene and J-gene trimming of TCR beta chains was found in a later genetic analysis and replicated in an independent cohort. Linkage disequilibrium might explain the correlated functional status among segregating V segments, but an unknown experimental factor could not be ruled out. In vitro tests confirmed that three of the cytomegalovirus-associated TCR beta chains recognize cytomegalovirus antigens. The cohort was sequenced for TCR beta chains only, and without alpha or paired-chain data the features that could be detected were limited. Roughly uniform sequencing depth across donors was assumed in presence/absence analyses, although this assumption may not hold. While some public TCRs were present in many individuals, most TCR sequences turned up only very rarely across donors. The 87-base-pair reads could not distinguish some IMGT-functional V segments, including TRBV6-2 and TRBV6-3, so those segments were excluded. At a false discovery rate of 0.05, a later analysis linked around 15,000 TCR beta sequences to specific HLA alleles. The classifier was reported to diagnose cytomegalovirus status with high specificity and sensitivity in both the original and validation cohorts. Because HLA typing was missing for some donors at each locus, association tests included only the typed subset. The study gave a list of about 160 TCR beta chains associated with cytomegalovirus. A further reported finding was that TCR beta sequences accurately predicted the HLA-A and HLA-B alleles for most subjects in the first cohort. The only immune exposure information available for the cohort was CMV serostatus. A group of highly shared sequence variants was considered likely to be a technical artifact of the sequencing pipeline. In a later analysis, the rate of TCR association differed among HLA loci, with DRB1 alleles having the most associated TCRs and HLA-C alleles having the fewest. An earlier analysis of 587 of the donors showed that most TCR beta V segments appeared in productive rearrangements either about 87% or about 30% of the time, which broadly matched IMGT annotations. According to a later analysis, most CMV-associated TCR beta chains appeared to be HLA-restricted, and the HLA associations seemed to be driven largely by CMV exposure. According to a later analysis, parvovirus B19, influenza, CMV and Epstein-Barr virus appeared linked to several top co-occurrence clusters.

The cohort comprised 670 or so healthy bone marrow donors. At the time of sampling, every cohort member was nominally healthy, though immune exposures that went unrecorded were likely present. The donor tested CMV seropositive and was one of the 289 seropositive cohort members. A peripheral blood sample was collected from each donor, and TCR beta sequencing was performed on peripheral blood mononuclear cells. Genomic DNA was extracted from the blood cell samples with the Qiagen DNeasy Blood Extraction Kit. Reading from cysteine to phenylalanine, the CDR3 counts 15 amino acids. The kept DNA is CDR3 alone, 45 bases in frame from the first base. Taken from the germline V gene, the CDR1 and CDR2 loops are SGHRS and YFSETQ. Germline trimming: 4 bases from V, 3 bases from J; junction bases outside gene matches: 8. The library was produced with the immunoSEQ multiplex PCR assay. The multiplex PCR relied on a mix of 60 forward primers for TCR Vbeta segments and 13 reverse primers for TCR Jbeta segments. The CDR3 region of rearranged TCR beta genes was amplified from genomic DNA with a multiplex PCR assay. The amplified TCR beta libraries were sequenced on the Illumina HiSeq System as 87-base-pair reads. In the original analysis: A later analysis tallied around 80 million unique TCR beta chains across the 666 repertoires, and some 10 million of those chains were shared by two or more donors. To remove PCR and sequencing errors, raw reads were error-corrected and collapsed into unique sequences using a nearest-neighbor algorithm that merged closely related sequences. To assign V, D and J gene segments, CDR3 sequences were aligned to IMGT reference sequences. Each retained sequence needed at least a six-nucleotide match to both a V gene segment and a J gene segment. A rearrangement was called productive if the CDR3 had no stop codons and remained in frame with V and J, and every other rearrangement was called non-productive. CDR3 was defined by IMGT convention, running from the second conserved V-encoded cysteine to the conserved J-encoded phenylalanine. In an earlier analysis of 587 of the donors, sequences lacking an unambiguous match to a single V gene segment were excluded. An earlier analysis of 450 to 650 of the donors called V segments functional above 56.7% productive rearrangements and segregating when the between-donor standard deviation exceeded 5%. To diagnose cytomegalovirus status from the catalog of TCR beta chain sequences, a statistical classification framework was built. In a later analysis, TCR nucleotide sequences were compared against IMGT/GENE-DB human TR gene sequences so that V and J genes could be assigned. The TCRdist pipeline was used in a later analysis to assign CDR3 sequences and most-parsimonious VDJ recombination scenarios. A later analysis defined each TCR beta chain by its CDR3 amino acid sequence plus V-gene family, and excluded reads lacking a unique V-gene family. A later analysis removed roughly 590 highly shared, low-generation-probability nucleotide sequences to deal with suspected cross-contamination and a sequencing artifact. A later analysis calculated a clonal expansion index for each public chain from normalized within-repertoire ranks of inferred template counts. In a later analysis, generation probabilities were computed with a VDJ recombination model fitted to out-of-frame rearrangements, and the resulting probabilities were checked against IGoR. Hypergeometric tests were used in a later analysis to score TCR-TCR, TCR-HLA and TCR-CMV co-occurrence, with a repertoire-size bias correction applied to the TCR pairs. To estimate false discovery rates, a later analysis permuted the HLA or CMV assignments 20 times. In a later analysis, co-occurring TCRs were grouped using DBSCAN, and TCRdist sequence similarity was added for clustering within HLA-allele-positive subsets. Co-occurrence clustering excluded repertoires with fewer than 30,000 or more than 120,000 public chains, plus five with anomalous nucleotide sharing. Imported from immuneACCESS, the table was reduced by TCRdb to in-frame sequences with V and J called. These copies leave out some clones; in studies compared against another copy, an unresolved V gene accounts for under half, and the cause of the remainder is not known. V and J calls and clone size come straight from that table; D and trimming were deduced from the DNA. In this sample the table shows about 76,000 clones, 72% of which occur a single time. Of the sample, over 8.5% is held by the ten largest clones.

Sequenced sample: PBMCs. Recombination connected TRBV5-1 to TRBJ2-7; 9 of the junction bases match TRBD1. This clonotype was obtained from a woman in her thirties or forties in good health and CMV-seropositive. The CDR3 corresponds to CASSPGQGPYYEQYF. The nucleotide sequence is TGCGCCAGCAGCCCCGGACAGGGGCCTTACTACGAGCAGTACTTC.